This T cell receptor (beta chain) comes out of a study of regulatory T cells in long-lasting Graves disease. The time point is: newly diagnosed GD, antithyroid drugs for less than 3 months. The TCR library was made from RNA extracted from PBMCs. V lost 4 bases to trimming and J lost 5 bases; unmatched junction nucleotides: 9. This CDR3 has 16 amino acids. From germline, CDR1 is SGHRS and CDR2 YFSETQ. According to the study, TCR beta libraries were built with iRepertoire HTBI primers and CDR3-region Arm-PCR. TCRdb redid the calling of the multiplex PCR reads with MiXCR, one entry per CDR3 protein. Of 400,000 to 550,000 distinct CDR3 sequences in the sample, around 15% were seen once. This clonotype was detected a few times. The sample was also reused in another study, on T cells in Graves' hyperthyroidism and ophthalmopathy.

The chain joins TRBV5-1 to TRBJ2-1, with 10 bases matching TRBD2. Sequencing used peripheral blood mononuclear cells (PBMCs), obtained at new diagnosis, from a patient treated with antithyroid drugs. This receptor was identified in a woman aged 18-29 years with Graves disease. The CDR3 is CASSQVTSGMNNEQFF. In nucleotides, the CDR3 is TGCGCCAGCAGCCAAGTCACTAGCGGGATGAACAATGAGCAGTTCTTC.